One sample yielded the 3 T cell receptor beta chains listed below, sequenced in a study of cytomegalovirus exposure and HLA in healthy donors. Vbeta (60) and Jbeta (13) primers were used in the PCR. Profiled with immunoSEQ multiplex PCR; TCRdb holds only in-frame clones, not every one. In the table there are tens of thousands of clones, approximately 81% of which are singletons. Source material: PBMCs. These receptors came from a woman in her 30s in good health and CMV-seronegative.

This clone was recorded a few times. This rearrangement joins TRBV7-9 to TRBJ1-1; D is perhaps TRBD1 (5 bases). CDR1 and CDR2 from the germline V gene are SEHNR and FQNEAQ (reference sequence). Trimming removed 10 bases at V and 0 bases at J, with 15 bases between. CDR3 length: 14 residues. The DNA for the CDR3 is TGTGCCACTTCGCCCCGGACATTGAACACTGAAGCTTTCTTT. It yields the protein CATSPRTLNTEAFF.

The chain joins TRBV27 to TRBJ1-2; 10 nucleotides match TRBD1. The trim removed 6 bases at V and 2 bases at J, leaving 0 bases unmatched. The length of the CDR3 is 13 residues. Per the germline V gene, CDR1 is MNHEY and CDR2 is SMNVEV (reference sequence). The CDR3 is CASRGQGNYGYTF. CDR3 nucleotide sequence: TGTGCCAGCAGGGGACAGGGGAACTATGGCTACACCTTC.

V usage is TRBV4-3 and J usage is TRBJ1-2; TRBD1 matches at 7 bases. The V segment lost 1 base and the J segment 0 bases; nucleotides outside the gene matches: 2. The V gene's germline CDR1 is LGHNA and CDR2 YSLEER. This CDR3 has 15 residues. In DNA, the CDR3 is TGCGCCAGCAGCCAAGCCGGGACAGCTAACTATGGCTACACCTTC. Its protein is CASSQAGTANYGYTF.